These 32 T cell receptor beta chains originate from one sample sequenced in a study of blood T cell repertoires in COVID-19 (dated by TCRdb to about 2020). Libraries were constructed by the immunoSEQ multiplex PCR assay. TCRdb mirrors the immuneACCESS table, restricted to in-frame sequences. Some clones are absent from its copies; in checked studies, under half trace to an unresolved V gene, and the reason for the others is unknown. The sample table contains just over 650,000 clones; only one count was recorded for about nine tenths of them. In total, the top ten clones hold over 0.2% of the sample. Sequences were obtained from peripheral blood. Receptors were obtained from a woman aged 18-29 years with acute or convalescent COVID-19.

The chain employs TRBV2 and TRBJ2-1; tentative D call: TRBD2 (6 bases). Germline loops: CDR1 SNHLY, CDR2 FYNNEI. Trimming stripped 7 bases from V and 2 bases from J, with 12 bases between. The CDR3 has 14 residues. The CDR3 DNA is TGTGCCAGCACCGGGAGAAGGGCCTACAATGAGCAGTTCTTC. This codes for CASTGRRAYNEQFF. The full variable domain, completed using reference TRBV2 and TRBJ2-1, is EPEVTQTPSHQVTQMGQEVILRCVPISNHLYFYWYRQILGQKVEFLVSFYNNEISEKSEIFDDQFSVERPDGSNFTLKIRSTKLEDSAMYFCASTGRRAYNEQFFGPGTRLTVL.

The V gene is TRBV3-1 (or the pseudogene TRBV3-2), the J gene TRBJ1-5; perhaps TRBD1 as D (6 bases). Germline V CDR1 and CDR2: LGHDT, YNNKEL (reference sequence). V lost 4 bases and J lost 6, with 16 bases in between. There are 15 residues in the CDR3. The CDR3 reads CASSPRRGAGQPQHF. CDR3 nucleotide sequence: TGTGCCAGCAGCCCACGGCGGGGGGCGGGTCAGCCCCAGCATTTT.

The CDR3, as DNA: TGTGCCAGCAGCACTCTTGATCTTGTACAGGGGGCGAGACGGGAGACCCAGTACTTC. Its translation is CASSTLDLVQGARRETQYF. The chain employs TRBV7-8 and TRBJ2-5; 9 bases are shared with TRBD1. This CDR3 is built from 19 residues. Trimming cost V 5 bases and J 5 bases; bases outside gene matches: 21. Germline V CDR1 and CDR2: SGHVS, FQNEAQ.

The chain has TRBV18 and TRBJ1-2, with TRBD1 matching 7 bases. The junction had 15 bases not matched to a gene; V was cut back by 5 bases and J by 6 bases. The CDR3 is 16 amino acids. Germline V gives CDR1 KGHSH, CDR2 LQKENI. Here the CDR3 DNA reads TGTGCCAGCTCATCCCGGGGAACTTTAGGGGGCGATGGCTACACCTTC. Protein product: CASSSRGTLGGDGYTF.

This chain joins TRBV9 and TRBJ2-7; D might be TRBD2 (6 bases). Germline CDR1 is SGDLS and CDR2 is YYNGEE. Trimming removed 4 bases at V and 0 bases at J, with 14 bases between. CDR3 size: 15 residues. CDR3 loop: CASSLGDSSSYEQYF. In DNA form, the CDR3 reads TGTGCCAGCAGCCTAGGGGACTCGAGCTCCTACGAGCAGTACTTC.

The CDR3, as DNA: TGTGCCAGCAGTTACGTAGGGGACACTGAAGCTTTCTTT. Amino acids: CASSYVGDTEAFF. The V call is TRBV6-2 or TRBV6-3, the J call TRBJ1-1; tentatively, D is TRBD1 (5 bases). From germline, CDR1 is MNHEY and CDR2 SVGEGT. This CDR3 is 13 amino acids long. V gave up 2 bases and J gave up 3 bases, with 7 bases separating them.

For this clone: Other DNA sequences in this sample translate to the same CDR3. This rearrangement joins TRBV3-1 (or the pseudogene TRBV3-2) to TRBJ1-1; no clear D. In germline, CDR1 is LGHDT, CDR2 YNNKEL (reference sequence). V was pared by 1 base and J by 2 bases, with 8 bases between. This CDR3 spans 14 amino acids. CDR3 sequence (DNA): TGTGCCAGCAGCCAAGGAACAGTCAACACTGAAGCTTTCTTT. It specifies CASSQGTVNTEAFF.

The chain combines TRBV19 with TRBJ1-5, with D hard to call. From germline, CDR1 is LNHDA and CDR2 SQIVND (reference sequence). Trimming left V 7 bases short and J 5 bases short, with 9 bases between. The CDR3 covers 12 residues. The CDR3 DNA reads TGTGCCAGTAAGAGGCGGGATCAGCCCCAGCATTTT. Translated, it gives CASKRRDQPQHF. Based on the CDR3 plus reference TRBV19 and TRBJ1-5, the full variable domain is DGGITQSPKYLFRKEGQNVTLSCEQNLNHDAMYWYRQDPGQGLRLIYYSQIVNDFQKGDIAEGYSVSREKKESFPLTVTSAQKNPTAFYLCASKRRDQPQHFGDGTRLSIL.

The chain has TRBV20-1 and TRBJ1-1; D is uncertain. The germline gives CDR1 DFQATT, CDR2 SNEGSKA (reference sequence). The CDR3 is made up of 14 amino acids. V lost 3 bases to trimming and J lost 3 bases, with 14 bases between them. In DNA, the CDR3 is TGCAGTGCTAGTAGGGAGTTGACATACACTGAAGCTTTCTTT. It is translated as CSASRELTYTEAFF.

The chain couples TRBV24-1 to TRBJ1-2, with 11 bases lining up with TRBD1. The V gene's germline CDR1 is KGHDR and CDR2 SFDVKD. The V gene end was trimmed by 3 bases and the J gene end by 8 bases; junction bases not matched to a gene: 7. The CDR3 is 15 residues long. CDR3 DNA sequence: TGTGCCACCAGTGATGCGGGACAGGGGGATGTAGGCTACACCTTC. This codes for CATSDAGQGDVGYTF.

The chain uses TRBV3-1 (or the pseudogene TRBV3-2) and TRBJ2-5, with 9 bases lining up with TRBD1. The CDR3 contains 13 residues. J gave up 4 bases and V 6 bases, and 3 bases lay outside the gene matches. Germline V gene lookup returns CDR1 LGHDT and CDR2 YNNKEL (reference sequence). CDR3 in DNA: TGTGCCAGCAGGTTACAGGGGGCAGAGACCCAGTACTTC. It encodes CASRLQGAETQYF.

The chain has TRBV19 and TRBJ1-5, with TRBD1 identical over 7 bases. Trimming took 5 bases from V and 2 from J; bases not matched to a gene: 6. The CDR3 sequence is 15 residues long. Germline CDR1 reads LNHDA; CDR2 reads SQIVND (reference sequence). The CDR3: CASSRQGWGNQPQHF. Here the CDR3 DNA reads TGTGCCAGTAGTCGACAGGGCTGGGGCAATCAGCCCCAGCATTTT.

The CDR3 reads CASRAGSNYEQYF. The CDR3 DNA reads as TGTGCCAGCAGGGCCGGGAGTAATTACGAGCAGTACTTC. The chain has TRBV7-9 and TRBJ2-7; perhaps TRBD2 as D (6 bases). With 6 bases removed from V and 4 bases from J, the gap between germline ends came to 13 bases. This CDR3 spans 13 amino acids. Germline CDR1 SEHNR, CDR2 FQNEAQ (reference sequence). The complete variable domain, with remaining parts taken from reference TRBV7-9 and TRBJ2-7, reads DTGVSQNPRHKITKRGQNVTFRCDPISEHNRLYWYRQTLGQGPEFLTYFQNEAQLEKSRLLSDRFSAERPKGSFSTLEIQRTEQGDSAMYLCASRAGSNYEQYFGPGTRLTVT.

The chain combines TRBV6-5 with TRBJ2-5; 9 nucleotides line up with TRBD2. CDR1 is MNHEY, CDR2 SVGAGI, per germline. This CDR3 contains 15 residues. The ends lost 2 bases at V and 5 bases at J; junction bases unmatched: 6. As DNA, the CDR3 is TGTGCCAGCAGTTACGCGGGGGGGCCTCGGGAGACCCAGTACTTC. As protein: CASSYAGGPRETQYF.

This chain joins TRBV2 and TRBJ2-2; 9 bases align to TRBD2. Per the germline V gene, CDR1 is SNHLY and CDR2 is FYNNEI. This CDR3 contains 15 residues. The V and J ends lost 3 bases and 4 bases, in that order; junction bases with no gene match: 3. CDR3 residues: CASSEQRGVTGELFF. DNA for the CDR3: TGTGCCAGCAGTGAGCAGCGGGGGGTCACCGGGGAGCTGTTTTTT.

This clone occurred once. The CDR3 region has the DNA TGTGCCAGCAGGGGACAGGGGGTTAACACCGGGGAGCTGTTTTTT. Translation: CASRGQGVNTGELFF. The chain uses TRBV2 and TRBJ2-2; 11 bases line up with TRBD1. Germline CDR1 reads SNHLY; CDR2 reads FYNNEI. The CDR3 covers 15 residues. V was pared by 6 bases and J by 2 bases, with 2 bases of the junction left unmatched.

This clone is a singleton in its sample. The V call is TRBV6-5, the J call TRBJ1-1, with a weak D call TRBD1 (6 bases). Germline CDR1 MNHEY, CDR2 SVGAGI. The CDR3 length is 13 residues. V dropped 6 bases and J dropped 2 bases, with 10 bases sitting between them. The CDR3 DNA reads as TGTGCCAGCAGACAGGGCCGCAACACTGAAGCTTTCTTT. Protein sequence: CASRQGRNTEAFF.

The chain combines TRBV4-1 with TRBJ1-1; no firm D call. V was cut by 5 bases and J by 5 bases, with 15 bases left in between. The length of the CDR3 is 14 residues. Germline V gene lookup returns CDR1 MGHRA and CDR2 YSYEKL. This chain's CDR3 is CASSKTRGRTEAFF. The CDR3 DNA is TGCGCCAGCAGCAAGACACGTGGAAGGACTGAAGCTTTCTTT.

This CDR3 reads CAWIAAVGEAFF. In nucleotides, the CDR3 is TGTGCCTGGATTGCCGCCGTTGGCGAAGCTTTCTTT. The chain joins TRBV30 to TRBJ1-1; unclear D gene. From germline, CDR1 is GTSNPN and CDR2 SVGIG (reference sequence). The V and J ends lost 4 bases and 8 bases respectively, with 14 bases between them. This CDR3 is built from 12 residues.

The chain links TRBV3-1 (or the pseudogene TRBV3-2) to TRBJ1-2; D unresolved. The CDR3 covers 16 residues. CDR1 and CDR2 from the germline V gene are LGHDT and YNNKEL (reference sequence). V was cut by 1 base and J by 0 bases, with 12 bases left in between. The CDR3 is CASSQAAGGTNYGYTF. CDR3 coding DNA: TGTGCCAGCAGCCAAGCTGCGGGAGGCACTAACTATGGCTACACCTTC.

This chain uses TRBV7-9 with TRBJ1-2, with D possibly TRBD1 on 5 matching bases. The germline V gene has CDR1 SEHNR and CDR2 FQNEAQ (reference sequence). The CDR3 has 16 residues. Trimming took 5 bases from V and 4 from J, leaving 20 bases between them. For the CDR3, the DNA is TGTGCCAGCAGCCAGACGTACAGGAAGTTTACCTATGGCTACACCTTC. Its translation is CASSQTYRKFTYGYTF.

In its sample, this clone was seen once. J is TRBJ1-1 and V is TRBV7-3; the D is unclear. Germline V CDR1 and CDR2: SGHTA, FQGTGA. Trimming pared 2 bases from V and 2 bases from J, leaving 9 bases between. The CDR3 sequence is 14 residues long. The CDR3 DNA reads as TGTGCCAGCAGCTTATTTGGCAGTAACACTGAAGCTTTCTTT. It encodes CASSLFGSNTEAFF.

V and J are TRBV5-1 and TRBJ2-1; 11 bases are shared with TRBD2. Germline CDR1 is SGHRS and CDR2 is YFSETQ. After removal of 3 bases from V and 9 bases from J, the junction contained 14 bases not matched to a gene. The CDR3 totals 17 residues. The CDR3 nucleotides are TGCGCCAGCAGCTCCAATCCGACTAGCGGGGTAATCAGTGAGCAGTTCTTC. Protein: CASSSNPTSGVISEQFF.

The rearrangement uses TRBV19 and TRBJ1-2; 8 bases map to TRBD1. V was pared by 4 bases and J by 7 bases, with 11 bases of the junction left unmatched. The CDR3 loop spans 15 amino acids. Germline CDR1 is LNHDA and CDR2 is SQIVND (reference sequence). DNA of the CDR3: TGTGCCAGTAGTACAGGATCCAGGGGGCAGGGTGGCTACACCTTC. It codes for CASSTGSRGQGGYTF.

V and J are TRBV5-1 and TRBJ2-1; possibly TRBD1 for D (6 bases). Germline V lookup: CDR1 SGHRS, CDR2 YFSETQ. This CDR3 is 14 amino acids long. Trimming stripped 0 bases from V and 4 bases from J, with 8 bases between. Here the CDR3 DNA reads TGCGCCAGCAGCTTGGGACAGGTTTACAATGAGCAGTTCTTC. Its translation is CASSLGQVYNEQFF.

The chain is built from TRBV5-8 and TRBJ1-2, with D tentatively TRBD1 (5 bases). Germline CDR1 SGHTS, CDR2 YDEGEE. Trimming removed 2 bases at V and 2 bases at J, with 16 bases between. The length of the CDR3 is 16 residues. In nucleotides, the CDR3 is TGTGCCAGCAGCTTCGGTAGACAGTACTTAAACTATGGCTACACCTTC. This gives the protein CASSFGRQYLNYGYTF.

The V and J genes are TRBV21-1 and TRBJ1-2; the table's D call, TRBD1, has no DNA check behind it. TRBV21-1 is tagged as a pseudogene. This CDR3 has 15 amino acids. The DNA for the CDR3 is TGTGCCAGCAGCAAAGCTCAGGGTTTAAAGGGTGGCTACACCTTC. Translation gives CASSKAQGLKGGYTF.

The chain uses TRBV6-6 and TRBJ2-7, with D possibly being TRBD2 (5 bases). There are 15 residues in the CDR3. The germline V gene encodes CDR1 MNHNY and CDR2 SVGAGI (reference sequence). The V end lost 0 bases, the J end lost 7 bases, and 16 bases lay between the germline ends. This CDR3 reads CASSYSTLLAVEQYF. The CDR3 DNA reads TGTGCCAGCAGTTACTCGACCCTCCTAGCTGTTGAGCAGTACTTC.

CDR3 bases: TGTGCCAGCAGTGGGGACAGGCTATCTGGCTACACCTTC. As protein: CASSGDRLSGYTF. The chain carries TRBV6-6 and TRBJ1-2; 8 positions match TRBD1. The germline V gene encodes CDR1 MNHNY and CDR2 SVGAGI (reference sequence). The ends lost 5 bases at V and 7 bases at J; junction bases unmatched: 6. There are 13 residues in the CDR3.

The gene calls are TRBV10-3 and TRBJ2-7; a weak D match, TRBD1 (6 bases). This CDR3 is 15 amino acids long. In germline, CDR1 is ENHRY, CDR2 SYGVKD. Between the trimmed V and J ends, which lost 4 bases and 3 bases, there was a span of 16 bases. In nucleotides, the CDR3 is TGTGCCATCAGTGTTCTCCGGGACACAGGCTACGAGCAGTACTTC. It translates to CAISVLRDTGYEQYF.

This chain uses TRBV5-1 with TRBJ1-2, with TRBD1 identical over 11 bases. The germline V gene has CDR1 SGHRS and CDR2 YFSETQ. The CDR3 has 15 residues. The junction had 8 bases not matched to a gene; V was cut back by 4 bases and J by 6 bases. The CDR3 spells CASSERTGGANGYTF. CDR3 coding DNA: TGCGCCAGCAGCGAAAGGACAGGGGGCGCGAATGGCTACACCTTC.

This clone was seen once. A junction boundary mismatches the germline segment, possibly from a read error. V gene TRBV3-1 (or the pseudogene TRBV3-2) combines with J gene TRBJ2-1; 9 nucleotides line up with TRBD2. The CDR3 consists of 13 residues. Germline CDR1 and CDR2: LGHDT and YNNKEL (reference sequence). The CDR3 loop is CASSLELAGARLF. CDR3 in DNA: TGTGCCAGCAGCCTCGAGTTAGCGGGGGCCCGGCTCTTC.